The text below deals with one T cell receptor (beta chain). Its antigen is currently unknown. The CDR3 covers 11 residues. CDR1 is SQVTM, CDR2 ANQGSEA, per germline. The germline V and J ends were trimmed by 4 bases and 4 bases, with 5 bases remaining between them. These data belong to a study of cytomegalovirus exposure and HLA in healthy donors. Study outcomes and limitations: In a later analysis, approximately 15,000 TCR beta sequences were associated with HLA alleles at 0.05 false discovery rate.

Primers: 60 Vbeta forward and 13 Jbeta reverse. Original data processing: Some 12 million shared chains were among the about 80 million unique TCR beta chains that a later analysis counted. Generated by immunoSEQ multiplex PCR, the TCRdb table keeps only in-frame clones and is missing some. The DNA was the basis for D and trimming; V, J and clone size are from that table. The data hold 150,000 to 200,000 clones, with 60% to 80% observed a single time. The genes are TRBV29-1 and TRBJ2-1; D call uncertain. This clonotype was obtained from a woman in her 40s in good health and CMV-seronegative. What was sequenced was PBMCs. CDR3 in amino acids: CSVVRYNEQFF. Here the CDR3 DNA reads TGCAGCGTTGTCCGGTACAATGAGCAGTTCTTC.